The 26 T cell receptor beta chains given below trace back to one sample, sequenced in a study of T cells after yellow fever vaccination. TCRdb reanalysed the 5' RACE reads using MiXCR and keeps one entry per CDR3 protein. This table has roughly 350,000 distinct CDR3 sequences, over 4% appearing once. Sequencing was performed on PBMCs, taken 5 days after the yellow fever booster vaccination. These receptors came from a young man who received the YFV17D yellow fever vaccine.

The table lists this clonotype with many counts. The chain joins TRBV5-1 to TRBJ2-3, with D perhaps TRBD1 (5 bases). This CDR3 is 14 amino acids long. Trimming stripped 6 bases from V and 0 bases from J, with 11 bases between. CDR1 and CDR2 (germline): SGHRS, YFSETQ. The CDR3 sequence is CASTQDTSTDTQYF. The CDR3 DNA sequence: TGCGCCAGCACCCAGGACACAAGCACAGATACGCAGTATTTT.

The J gene is TRBJ2-3, the V gene TRBV27; TRBD2 might be the D (7 bases). Trimming stripped 9 bases from V and 3 bases from J, with 16 bases between. Germline V gene lookup returns CDR1 MNHEY and CDR2 SMNVEV (reference sequence). The CDR3 sequence is 14 residues long. CDR3 protein: CASQTGGPTDTQYF. CDR3 in DNA: TGTGCCAGTCAGACGGGGGGCCCGACAGATACGCAGTATTTT.

This clonotype was seen many times. The V gene is TRBV7-7, the J gene TRBJ2-3; 9 nucleotides agree with TRBD2. Looked up from germline, CDR1 is SSHAT and CDR2 is FNYEAQ (reference sequence). Germline trimming cut 0 bases from V and 4 bases from J; bases unmatched to any gene: 5. The CDR3 is 16 residues long. As DNA, the CDR3 is TGTGCCAGCAGCTTAGCCGGCGGGGGGGGCTCAGATACGCAGTATTTT. Its translation is CASSLAGGGGSDTQYF.

In its sample, this clonotype was seen a few times. The chain has TRBV7-3 and TRBJ2-1, with D uncertain. Trimming took 2 bases from V and 5 from J, leaving 7 bases between them. The germline V gene has CDR1 SGHTA and CDR2 FQGTGA. The CDR3 is 13 residues long. DNA of the CDR3: TGTGCCAGCAGCTTAGATCCAGACAATGAGCAGTTCTTC. Its protein product is CASSLDPDNEQFF.

This clonotype was recorded many times. Written as DNA, the CDR3 is TGCGCCAGCAGCTTGACGTCAGGGGGAATGAACACTGAAGCTTTCTTT. Its protein is CASSLTSGGMNTEAFF. The V gene is TRBV5-1, the J gene TRBJ1-1; 7 bases are shared with TRBD1. With V trimmed by 1 base and J by 0 bases, 6 bases remained unmatched. Germline V gene sequence: CDR1 SGHRS, CDR2 YFSETQ. The CDR3 has 16 residues. Drawing the rest from reference TRBV5-1 and TRBJ1-1, the complete variable domain is KAGVTQTPRYLIKTRGQQVTLSCSPISGHRSVSWYQQTPGQGLQFLFEYFSETQRNKGNFPGRFSGRQFSNSRSEMNVSTLELGDSALYLCASSLTSGGMNTEAFFGQGTRLTVV.

The chain employs TRBV5-8 and TRBJ1-5; D remains unclear. This CDR3 has 15 residues. V was clipped by 4 bases and J by 3 bases, with 14 bases between them. Germline V gives CDR1 SGHTS, CDR2 YDEGEE. CDR3 in DNA: TGTGCCAGCAGCCCCGGAGGGTGGGCCAATCAGCCCCAGCATTTT. Translated, it gives CASSPGGWANQPQHF. The variable domain in full, with the rest retrieved from reference TRBV5-8 and TRBJ1-5, is EAGVTQSPTHLIKTRGQQATLRCSPISGHTSVYWYQQALGLGLQFLLWYDEGEERNRGNFPPRFSGRQFPNYSSELNVNALELEDSALYLCASSPGGWANQPQHFGDGTRLSIL.

This clonotype showed up just a few times. The V and J genes are TRBV4-3 and TRBJ2-5; tentative D call: TRBD2 (6 bases). CDR1 and CDR2 from the germline V gene are LGHNA and YSLEER. V was clipped by 3 bases and J by 3 bases, with 11 bases between them. The CDR3 extends over 14 amino acids. The CDR3 DNA sequence: TGCGCCAGCAGCCAGGAGGGACGGGAAGAGACCCAGTACTTC. It yields the protein CASSQEGREETQYF.

This chain links TRBV5-1 with TRBJ2-7; 8 bases match TRBD1. This CDR3 has 12 amino acids. Trimming removed 7 bases from V and 6 bases from J; junction bases left unmatched: 6. Germline CDR1 is SGHRS and CDR2 is YFSETQ. CDR3 residues: CASRQGQGEQYF. Written as DNA, the CDR3 is TGCGCCAGCCGACAGGGGCAGGGCGAGCAGTACTTC.

This clonotype was recorded a few times. This chain links TRBV7-2 with TRBJ2-7; D might be TRBD1 (5 bases). Per the germline V gene, CDR1 is SGHTA and CDR2 is FQGNSA. This CDR3 is 14 amino acids long. V lost 5 bases to trimming and J lost 3 bases, with 14 bases between them. CDR3: CASSVDSVYYEQYF. The CDR3 coding sequence is TGTGCCAGCAGCGTCGACAGTGTTTACTACGAGCAGTACTTC.

This clonotype was detected a few times. The chain links TRBV29-1 to TRBJ1-2; weak D call: TRBD1 (5 bases). Trimming left V 7 bases short and J 6 bases short, with 12 bases between. This CDR3 spans 11 amino acids. Per germline, CDR1 SQVTM and CDR2 ANQGSEA. CDR3 coding DNA: TGCAGCGCCCGACTGGGGGATGGCTACACCTTC. It yields the protein CSARLGDGYTF.

The table lists this clonotype with many counts. The chain employs TRBV11-2 and TRBJ1-5; weak D call: TRBD1 (5 bases). Trimming took off 3 bases at V and 2 bases at J, with 14 bases between the two ends. This CDR3 has 16 amino acids. From germline, CDR1 is SGHAT and CDR2 FQNNGV. The CDR3: CASSFCGGMGNQPQHF. The CDR3 DNA follows: TGTGCCAGCAGCTTCTGTGGGGGGATGGGCAATCAGCCCCAGCATTTT.

The CDR3 spells CASSYGAGDGYTF. The CDR3 coding sequence is TGTGCCAGCAGTTACGGGGCAGGGGATGGCTACACCTTC. The rearrangement links TRBV6-5 to TRBJ1-2; possible D gene TRBD1, 6 bases. Trimming removed 2 bases at V and 6 bases at J, with 10 bases between. CDR1 and CDR2 (germline): MNHEY, SVGAGI. The CDR3 is made up of 13 amino acids.

This clonotype was observed at least ten times. This rearrangement joins TRBV20-1 to TRBJ1-3, with unresolved D. This CDR3 is built from 13 residues. CDR1 is DFQATT and CDR2 is SNEGSKA in the germline V gene (reference sequence). V was trimmed by 0 bases and J by 4 bases, leaving 7 bases between them. The CDR3 DNA is TGCAGTGCTAGAGATCCTCAAGGAAACACCATATATTTT. Translation: CSARDPQGNTIYF.

This chain connects TRBV10-3 to TRBJ2-3; possibly TRBD1 for D (6 bases). The V end lost 8 bases, the J end lost 2 bases, and 14 bases lay between the germline ends. CDR1 is ENHRY, CDR2 SYGVKD, per germline. The CDR3 runs 14 residues. CDR3 sequence reads: CAIRRGQDTDTQYF. The CDR3 bases are TGTGCCATCCGCAGGGGACAAGACACAGATACGCAGTATTTT.

There are a few counts of this clonotype. V and J are TRBV14 and TRBJ1-1; no definite D call. The V gene's germline CDR1 is SGHDN and CDR2 FVKESK. The CDR3 loop spans 17 amino acids. Trimming removed 5 bases at V and 2 bases at J, with 21 bases between. CDR3 nucleotide sequence: TGTGCCAGCAGCAACTCCCCTCGACCCGAGGGTAACACTGAAGCTTTCTTT. It yields the protein CASSNSPRPEGNTEAFF.

V is TRBV7-8 and J is TRBJ2-5; D possibly corresponds to TRBD2 (6 bases). This CDR3 has 13 residues. V was cut by 6 bases and J by 5 bases, with 13 bases left in between. Looked up from germline, CDR1 is SGHVS and CDR2 is FQNEAQ. CDR3 in DNA: TGTGCCAGCAGGCCGGAGGGCTGGGAGACCCAGTACTTC. It codes for CASRPEGWETQYF.

The chain is built from TRBV7-8 and TRBJ1-2; 8 positions agree with TRBD1. The germline gives CDR1 SGHVS, CDR2 FQNEAQ. Trimming cost V 5 bases and J 6 bases; bases outside gene matches: 11. The CDR3 consists of 15 residues. The CDR3 DNA reads as TGTGCCAGCAGCCACCCCGGACAGGGAATGGATGGCTACACCTTC. Its translation is CASSHPGQGMDGYTF.

This clonotype appeared a few times. CDR3 DNA sequence: TGCAGTGCTTTTATCCCTCTTACTTATGGCTACACCTTC. Protein sequence: CSAFIPLTYGYTF. V gene TRBV29-1 combines with J gene TRBJ1-2; no firm D call. Germline V CDR1 and CDR2: SQVTM, ANQGSEA. The CDR3 loop spans 13 amino acids.

V gene TRBV7-2 combines with J gene TRBJ2-1; D uncertain. Germline values: CDR1 SGHTA, CDR2 FQGNSA. The CDR3 extends over 11 amino acids. Trimming cost V 4 bases and J 9 bases, with 7 bases left between them. As DNA, the CDR3 is TGTGCCAGCAGCTATCGGATTGAGCAGTTCTTC. Its protein product is CASSYRIEQFF. Supplemented by reference TRBV7-2 and TRBJ2-1, the full variable domain reads GAGVSQSPSNKVTEKGKDVELRCDPISGHTALYWYRQSLGQGLEFLIYFQGNSAPDKSGLPSDRFSAERTGGSVSTLTIQRTQQEDSAVYLCASSYRIEQFFGPGTRLTVL.

The rearrangement uses TRBV5-5 and TRBJ1-5; D remains ambiguous. The CDR3 contains 14 residues. Trimming cost V 7 bases and J 3 bases, with 14 bases left between them. Germline lookup yields CDR1 SGHKS and CDR2 YYEKEE (reference sequence). Here the CDR3 DNA reads TGTGCCAGCCGCCCCGGACTCTTCAATCAGCCCCAGCATTTT. Translating gives CASRPGLFNQPQHF. Combining the CDR3 with reference TRBV5-5 and TRBJ1-5 gives the whole variable domain DAGVTQSPTHLIKTRGQQVTLRCSPISGHKSVSWYQQVLGQGPQFIFQYYEKEERGRGNFPDRFSARQFPNYSSELNVNALLLGDSALYLCASRPGLFNQPQHFGDGTRLSIL.

This clonotype was found a few times. The chain combines TRBV30 with TRBJ2-3; 9 nucleotides align to TRBD2. The CDR3 is 15 residues long. J was trimmed by 4 bases and V by 1 base; bases with no gene match: 6. Per the germline V gene, CDR1 is GTSNPN and CDR2 is SVGIG (reference sequence). CDR3 sequence: CAWSAGLAFSDTQYF. In DNA form, the CDR3 reads TGTGCCTGGAGTGCCGGACTAGCGTTTTCAGATACGCAGTATTTT.

The sample holds a few counts of this clonotype. The chain is built from TRBV9 and TRBJ2-5; D not resolved. Germline CDR1 is SGDLS and CDR2 is YYNGEE. There are 13 residues in the CDR3. V was clipped by 3 bases and J by 0 bases, with 6 bases between them. The CDR3: CASSGAYQETQYF. CDR3 nucleotides: TGTGCCAGCAGCGGGGCCTACCAAGAGACCCAGTACTTC.

In this sample, this clonotype turned up a few times. This chain uses TRBV28 with TRBJ2-3, with TRBD2 as a possible D gene (5 bases). The germline V gene encodes CDR1 MDHEN and CDR2 SYDVKM. The CDR3 has 15 residues. Trimming pared 4 bases from V and 2 bases from J, leaving 13 bases between. The DNA of the CDR3 is TGTGCCAGCAGTTCACCTGGACTTAACACAGATACGCAGTATTTT. This sequence encodes CASSSPGLNTDTQYF.

This clonotype was counted a few times. The chain has TRBV29-1 and TRBJ1-4; 7 bases line up with TRBD1. CDR1 and CDR2 from the germline V gene are SQVTM and ANQGSEA. CDR3 size: 15 residues. J gave up 4 bases and V 6 bases, and 11 bases lay outside the gene matches. The CDR3 region has the DNA TGCAGCGTGGGGGACAGAAGTCTTATTAATGAAAAACTGTTTTTT. This translates into CSVGDRSLINEKLFF.

This clonotype was seen many times. The V gene is TRBV6-2 or TRBV6-3, the J gene TRBJ2-6; D is unresolved. CDR1 MNHEY and CDR2 SVGEGT come from the germline V gene. The CDR3 covers 15 residues. V was shortened by 5 bases and J by 0 bases, with 8 bases between the two germline ends. CDR3 sequence reads: CASSLGHSGANVLTF. As DNA, the CDR3 is TGTGCCAGCAGTCTGGGTCACTCTGGGGCCAACGTCCTGACTTTC.

This clonotype was seen many times. The V and J genes are TRBV5-1 and TRBJ1-4; possibly TRBD1 for D (6 bases). CDR3 length equals 14 residues. Germline V gives CDR1 SGHRS, CDR2 YFSETQ. Trimming took off 3 bases at V and 5 bases at J, with 11 bases between the two ends. The CDR3 sequence is CASSSGTINEKLFF. The DNA for the CDR3 is TGCGCCAGCAGCTCCGGGACAATCAATGAAAAACTGTTTTTT.